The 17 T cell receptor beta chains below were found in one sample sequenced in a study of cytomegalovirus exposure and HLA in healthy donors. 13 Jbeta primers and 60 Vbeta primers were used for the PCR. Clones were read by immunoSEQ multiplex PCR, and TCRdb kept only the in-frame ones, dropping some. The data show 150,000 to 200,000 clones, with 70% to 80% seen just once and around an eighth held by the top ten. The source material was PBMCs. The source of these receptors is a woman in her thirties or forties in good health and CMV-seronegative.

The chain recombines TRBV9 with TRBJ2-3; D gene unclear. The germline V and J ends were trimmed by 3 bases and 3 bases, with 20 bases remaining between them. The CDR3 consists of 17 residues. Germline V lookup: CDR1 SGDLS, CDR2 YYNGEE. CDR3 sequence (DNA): TGTGCCAGCAGCGACAGCCATCGGCCCTTAAAAACAGATACGCAGTATTTT. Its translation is CASSDSHRPLKTDTQYF.

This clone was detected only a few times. CDR3 nucleotide sequence: TGTGCCAGCAGCTTAAACGGCCAGGGAACCGGACAGCCCCAGCATTTT. Translating it yields CASSLNGQGTGQPQHF. This chain links TRBV7-3 with TRBJ1-5, with D perhaps TRBD1 (5 bases). Germline values: CDR1 SGHTA, CDR2 FQGTGA. The germline V and J ends were trimmed by 1 base and 7 bases, with 17 bases remaining between them. This CDR3 region has 16 residues. Variable domain in full (rest from reference TRBV7-3 and TRBJ1-5): GAGVSQTPSNKVTEKGKYVELRCDPISGHTALYWYRQSLGQGPEFLIYFQGTGAADDSGLPNDRFFAVRPEGSVSTLKIQRTERGDSAVYLCASSLNGQGTGQPQHFGDGTRLSIL.

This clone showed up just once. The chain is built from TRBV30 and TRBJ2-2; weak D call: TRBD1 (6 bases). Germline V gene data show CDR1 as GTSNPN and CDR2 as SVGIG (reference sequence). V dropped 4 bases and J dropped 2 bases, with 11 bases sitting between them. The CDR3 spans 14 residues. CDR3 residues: CAWNRAQNTGELFF. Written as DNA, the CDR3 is TGTGCCTGGAACAGGGCCCAAAACACCGGGGAGCTGTTTTTT.

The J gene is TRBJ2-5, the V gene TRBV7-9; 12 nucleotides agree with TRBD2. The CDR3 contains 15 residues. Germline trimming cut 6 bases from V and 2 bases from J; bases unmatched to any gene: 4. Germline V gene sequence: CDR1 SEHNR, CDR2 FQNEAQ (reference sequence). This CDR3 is CASRKGLAGQETQYF. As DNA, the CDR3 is TGTGCCAGCAGAAAAGGACTAGCGGGACAAGAGACCCAGTACTTC.

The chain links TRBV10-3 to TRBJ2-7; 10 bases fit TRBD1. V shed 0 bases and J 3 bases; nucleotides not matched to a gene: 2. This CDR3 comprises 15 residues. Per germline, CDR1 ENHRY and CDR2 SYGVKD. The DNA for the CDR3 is TGTGCCATCAGTGAGTCGGGACAGGGGTTCTACGAGCAGTACTTC. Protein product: CAISESGQGFYEQYF.

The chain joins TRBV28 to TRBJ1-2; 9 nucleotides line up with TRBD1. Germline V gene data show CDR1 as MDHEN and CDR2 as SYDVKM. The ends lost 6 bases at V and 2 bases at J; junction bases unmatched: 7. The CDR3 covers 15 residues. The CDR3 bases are TGTGCCAGCAGACTAACCGGGACAGGGAACTATGGCTACACCTTC. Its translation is CASRLTGTGNYGYTF.

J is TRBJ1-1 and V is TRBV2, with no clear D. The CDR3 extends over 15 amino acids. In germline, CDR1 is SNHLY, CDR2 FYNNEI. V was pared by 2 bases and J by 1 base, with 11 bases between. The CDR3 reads CASSELAAGNTEAFF. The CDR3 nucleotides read TGTGCCAGCAGTGAATTGGCGGCTGGGAACACTGAAGCTTTCTTT.

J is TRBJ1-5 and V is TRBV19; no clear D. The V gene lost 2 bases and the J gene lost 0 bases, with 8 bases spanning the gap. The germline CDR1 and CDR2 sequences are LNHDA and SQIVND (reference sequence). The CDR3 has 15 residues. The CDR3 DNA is TGTGCCAGTAGTATAATGCGCCCTAGCAATCAGCCCCAGCATTTT. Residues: CASSIMRPSNQPQHF.

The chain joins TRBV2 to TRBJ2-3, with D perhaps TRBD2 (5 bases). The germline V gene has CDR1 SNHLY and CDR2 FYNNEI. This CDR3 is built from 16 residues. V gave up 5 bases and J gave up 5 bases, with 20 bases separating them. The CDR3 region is CASSYTRAGKGDTQYF. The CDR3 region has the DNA TGTGCCAGCAGTTATACTAGGGCGGGCAAAGGAGATACGCAGTATTTT.

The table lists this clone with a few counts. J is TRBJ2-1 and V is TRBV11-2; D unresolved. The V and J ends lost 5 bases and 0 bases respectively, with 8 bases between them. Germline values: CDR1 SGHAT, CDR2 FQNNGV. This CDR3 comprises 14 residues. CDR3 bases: TGTGCCAGCAGCCGAACGAGCTCCTACAATGAGCAGTTCTTC. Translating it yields CASSRTSSYNEQFF.

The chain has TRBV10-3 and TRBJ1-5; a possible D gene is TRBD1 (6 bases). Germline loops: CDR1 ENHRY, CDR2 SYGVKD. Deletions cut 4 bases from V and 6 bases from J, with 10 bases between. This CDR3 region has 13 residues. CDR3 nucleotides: TGTGCCATCAGTGCAGAGGGGGTTCAGCCCCAGCATTTT. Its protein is CAISAEGVQPQHF.

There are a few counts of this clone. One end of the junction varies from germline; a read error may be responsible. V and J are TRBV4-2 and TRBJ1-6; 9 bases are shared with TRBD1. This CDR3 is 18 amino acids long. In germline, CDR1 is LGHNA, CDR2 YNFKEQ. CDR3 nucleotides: TGTGCCAGCAGTCAAGAGGGACAGGGATTTGTACCCGTCGCACCCCTCCACTTT. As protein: CASSQEGQGFVPVAPLHF.

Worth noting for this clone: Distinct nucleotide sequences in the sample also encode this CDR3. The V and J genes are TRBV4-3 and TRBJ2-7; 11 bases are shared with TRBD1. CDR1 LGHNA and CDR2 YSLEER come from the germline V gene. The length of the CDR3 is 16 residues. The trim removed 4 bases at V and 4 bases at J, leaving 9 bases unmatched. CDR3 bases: TGCGCCAGCAGCCCAGGGGGGACAGGGGGTAATTACGAGCAGTACTTC. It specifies CASSPGGTGGNYEQYF.

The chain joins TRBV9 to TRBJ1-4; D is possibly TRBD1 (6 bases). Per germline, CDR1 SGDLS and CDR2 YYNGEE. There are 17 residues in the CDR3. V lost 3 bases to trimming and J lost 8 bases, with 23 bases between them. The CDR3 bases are TGTGCCAGCAGCGGCGGATCCATGGGGGGGCTACAAGAAAAACTGTTTTTT. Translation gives CASSGGSMGGLQEKLFF.

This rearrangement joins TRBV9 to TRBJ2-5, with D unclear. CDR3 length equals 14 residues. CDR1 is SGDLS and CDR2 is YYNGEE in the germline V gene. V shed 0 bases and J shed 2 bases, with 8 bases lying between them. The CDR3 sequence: CASSVDGAQETQYF. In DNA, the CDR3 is TGTGCCAGCAGCGTAGATGGAGCTCAAGAGACCCAGTACTTC.

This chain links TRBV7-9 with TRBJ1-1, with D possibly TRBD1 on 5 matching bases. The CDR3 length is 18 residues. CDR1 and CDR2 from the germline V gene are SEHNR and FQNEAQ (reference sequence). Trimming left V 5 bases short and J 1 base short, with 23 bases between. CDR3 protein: CASSLKYRSGWTNTEAFF. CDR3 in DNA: TGTGCCAGCAGCCTTAAATACAGGAGTGGGTGGACGAACACTGAAGCTTTCTTT.

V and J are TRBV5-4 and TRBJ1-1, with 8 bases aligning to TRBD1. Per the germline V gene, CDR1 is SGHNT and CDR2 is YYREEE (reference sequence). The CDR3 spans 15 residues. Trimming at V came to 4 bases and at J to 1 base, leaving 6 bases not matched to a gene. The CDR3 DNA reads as TGTGCCAGCAGCCCCCGGACAGGGACGAACACTGAAGCTTTCTTT. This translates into CASSPRTGTNTEAFF. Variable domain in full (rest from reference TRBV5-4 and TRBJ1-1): ETGVTQSPTHLIKTRGQQVTLRCSSQSGHNTVSWYQQALGQGPQFIFQYYREEENGRGNFPPRFSGLQFPNYSSELNVNALELDDSALYLCASSPRTGTNTEAFFGQGTRLTVV.